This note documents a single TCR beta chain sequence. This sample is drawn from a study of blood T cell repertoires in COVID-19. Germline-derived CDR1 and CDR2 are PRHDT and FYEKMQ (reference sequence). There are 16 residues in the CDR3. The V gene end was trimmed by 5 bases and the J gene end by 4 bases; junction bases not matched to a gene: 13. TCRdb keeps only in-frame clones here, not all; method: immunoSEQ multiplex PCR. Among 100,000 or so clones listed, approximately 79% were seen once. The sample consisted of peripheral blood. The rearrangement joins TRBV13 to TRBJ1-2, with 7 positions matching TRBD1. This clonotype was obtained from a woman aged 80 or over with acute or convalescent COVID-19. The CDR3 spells CASSLILRDRSYGYTF. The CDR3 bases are TGTGCCAGCAGCCTCATTCTTAGGGACAGAAGCTATGGCTACACCTTC.